A selection of T cell receptor beta chains follows, all from one sample in a study of early T cells in non-severe SARS-CoV-2 infection. TCRdb redid the calling of the 5' RACE reads with MiXCR, one entry per CDR3 protein. The table shows about 21,000 distinct CDR3 sequences, with 5.7% occurring only once. Sequenced material: whole blood, taken at baseline. The receptor source for this set is an adult who was a healthcare worker with PCR-confirmed SARS-CoV-2 infection or an uninfected control (not recorded which). CDR3s include the opening cysteine and the closing phenylalanine or tryptophan. The D gene is left open where the match is weak. Where a row states a size, it is once, few, many or the class of an expanded clone; other rows omit it.

abundance	v_gene	j_gene	d_gene	CDR3nt	CDR3aa
few	TRBV5-1	TRBJ2-5	-	TGCGCCAGCAGCTTGGACCGGGCGGGCGAGACCCAGTACTTC	CASSLDRAGETQYF
few	TRBV7-6	TRBJ2-3	TRBD1	TGTGCCAGCAGCTTGGGACAGAGGGATACGCAGTATTTT	CASSLGQRDTQYF
many	TRBV7-2	TRBJ2-5	-	TGTGCCAGCGTTCTTTGGATCAGGGATACTCAAGAGACCCAGTACTTC	CASVLWIRDTQETQYF
many	TRBV20-1	TRBJ1-6	TRBD1	TGCAGTGCTAGGGGGACAGGGAATTCACCCCTCCACTTT	CSARGTGNSPLHF
medium-sized	TRBV28	TRBJ1-3	-	TGTGCCAGCAGTCCTATAGGCACTCGCACCATATATTTT	CASSPIGTRTIYF
few	TRBV5-1	TRBJ2-5	TRBD2	TGCACCAGCAGACTAGCGGGGGGCCAAGAGACCCAGTACTTC	CTSRLAGGQETQYF
-	TRBV5-1	TRBJ2-5	-	TGCGCCAGCAGCTCAATCGGCCTGCAAGAGACCCAGTACTTC	CASSSIGLQETQYF
-	TRBV24-1	TRBJ2-5	-	TGTGCCACCAGTGATTTCGACGGAGTCCTCGGGGAGACCCAGTACTTC	CATSDFDGVLGETQYF
medium-sized	TRBV7-7	TRBJ2-3	-	TGTGCCAGCAGCTCCCAGACCGGACCAGATACGCAGTATTTT	CASSSQTGPDTQYF
medium-sized	TRBV4-3	TRBJ2-3	-	TGCGCCAGCAGCCAACAAGATACGCAGTATTTT	CASSQQDTQYF
few	TRBV12-3/TRBV12-4	TRBJ1-5	-	TGTGCCAGCAGCTACGACCCCAATCAGCCCCAGCATTTT	CASSYDPNQPQHF
-	TRBV29-1	TRBJ2-3	-	TGCAGCGTTGAGCCAGCCGTGGATACGCAGTATTTT	CSVEPAVDTQYF
-	TRBV19	TRBJ2-1	TRBD2	TGTGCCAGTAGTATTGAACTAGCGGTCAATGAGCAGTTCTTC	CASSIELAVNEQFF
-	TRBV7-2	TRBJ2-1	-	TGTGCCAGCAGCTCATCCCGCTTCACTGGTGAGCAGTTCTTC	CASSSSRFTGEQFF
many	TRBV7-3	TRBJ2-5	TRBD2	TGTGCCAGCAGCTCCGGACTAGCGGGGGATGGAGAGACCCAGTACTTC	CASSSGLAGDGETQYF
-	TRBV12-3/TRBV12-4	TRBJ2-2	TRBD1	TGTGCCAGCTCCTACCGCCGGGACAGGGGCAACACCGGGGAGCTGTTTTTT	CASSYRRDRGNTGELFF
-	TRBV10-3	TRBJ2-7	TRBD1	TGTGCCATCAGGGCAACGGGACAGAGTTACGAGCAGTACTTC	CAIRATGQSYEQYF
few	TRBV2	TRBJ2-6	-	TGTGCCAGCAGTGTTAGGCGGCCCAACGTCCTGACTTTC	CASSVRRPNVLTF
medium-sized	TRBV6-5	TRBJ2-1	TRBD1	TGTGCCAGCAGCTTACCGGGACAGGGGCGCGAGCAGTTCTTC	CASSLPGQGREQFF
-	TRBV18	TRBJ1-2	-	TGTGCCAGCTCAACAGGGCGTTATGGCTACACCTTC	CASSTGRYGYTF
many	TRBV29-1	TRBJ2-1	-	TGCAGCGTTCTTAATGATGAGCAGTTCTTC	CSVLNDEQFF
many	TRBV6-6	TRBJ2-7	-	TGTGCCAGCAGTCGCGCTAACTCCTACGAGCAGTACTTC	CASSRANSYEQYF
few	TRBV19	TRBJ1-6	TRBD1	TGTGCCAGTAGTTCGCCGGAGACAGGGAGAAGATCACCCCTCCACTTT	CASSSPETGRRSPLHF
few	TRBV19	TRBJ2-1	-	TGTGCCAGTAGTATTAGTCCGCAGGGTGAGCAGTTCTTC	CASSISPQGEQFF
many	TRBV7-2	TRBJ1-6	TRBD1	TGTGCCAGCAGCCCCAGACAGGGGGATTCACCCCTCCACTTT	CASSPRQGDSPLHF
few	TRBV27	TRBJ2-1	TRBD2	TGTGCCAGCAGTTTATTTGCGGGGGGGCCTGGAGAGCAGTTCTTC	CASSLFAGGPGEQFF
-	TRBV29-1	TRBJ1-2	-	TGCAGCGTTGAGAGGGAGGGAGGTCAAGATGGCTACACCTTC	CSVEREGGQDGYTF
-	TRBV10-3	TRBJ1-6	TRBD1	TGTGCCATCGCCCTTGGACAGGGAGGGTCACCCCTCCACTTT	CAIALGQGGSPLHF
-	TRBV18	TRBJ1-2	TRBD1	TGTGCCAGCTCACCACCGACACGACAGGGCTATGGCTACACCTTC	CASSPPTRQGYGYTF
few	TRBV6-5	TRBJ1-1	-	TGTGCCAGCAGATCCCAATCGGTCGCGACCACTGAAGCTTTCTTT	CASRSQSVATTEAFF
many	TRBV11-2	TRBJ2-1	-	TGTGCCAGCAGCCCCGTGCGGGGGCCATACAATGAGCAGTTCTTC	CASSPVRGPYNEQFF
-	TRBV4-2	TRBJ1-1	-	TGTGCCAGCAGCGCAGGGTCGTTGGCTTTCTTT	CASSAGSLAFF
once	TRBV10-1	TRBJ1-1	-	TGCGCCAGCCGCCGGGATCGGAACACTGAAGCTTTCTTT	CASRRDRNTEAFF
many	TRBV28	TRBJ2-5	TRBD2	TGTGCCAGCAGTTTGATTAGCGGGGGCGGTGGAGAGACCCAGTACTTC	CASSLISGGGGETQYF
many	TRBV20-1	TRBJ2-5	TRBD2	TGCAGTGCTCCGGGACTAGCGGGGGCCGGAGAGACCCAGTACTTC	CSAPGLAGAGETQYF
many	TRBV20-1	TRBJ2-3	-	TGCAGTGCTAGCAGGGGCGCGGGGTTCACAGATACGCAGTATTTT	CSASRGAGFTDTQYF
many	TRBV30	TRBJ1-1	-	TGTGCCTGGAGTGTATACCAGGGGCTCAGAGCTTTCTTT	CAWSVYQGLRAFF
many	TRBV6-6	TRBJ1-1	-	TGTGCCAGCAGTTTCGACAGAAGGGACACTGAAGCTTTCTTT	CASSFDRRDTEAFF
few	TRBV4-3	TRBJ2-3	-	TGCGCCAGCAGCCAAGACGCGGCGGGGTCGGCCACAGATACGCAGTATTTT	CASSQDAAGSATDTQYF
few	TRBV5-8	TRBJ2-5	TRBD2	TGTGCCAGCAGCTTAGGTGCTAGCGGGGGAATCCAAGAGACCCAGTACTTC	CASSLGASGGIQETQYF
many	TRBV18	TRBJ1-1	-	TGTGCCAGCTCACCCCCGGCAGGGGTAGAGACTGAAGCTTTCTTT	CASSPPAGVETEAFF
many	TRBV6-2/TRBV6-3	TRBJ2-6	-	TGTGCCAGCATGGATTCCGGGTCTGGGGCCAACGTCCTGACTTTC	CASMDSGSGANVLTF
many	TRBV20-1	TRBJ2-5	-	TGCAGTTCCTTCTCAAGGGAGACCCAGTACTTC	CSSFSRETQYF
few	TRBV7-7	TRBJ2-5	-	TGTGCCAGCAGCTTACACGGCTCTCAAGAGACCCAGTACTTC	CASSLHGSQETQYF
-	TRBV20-1	TRBJ2-7	-	TGCAGTGCTACTTCTAGCTACGAGCAGTACTTC	CSATSSYEQYF
-	TRBV11-3	TRBJ2-7	-	TGTGCCAGCAGCGGACCTCCTCGCCACGAGCAGTACTTC	CASSGPPRHEQYF
many	TRBV7-2	TRBJ1-6	-	TGTGCCAGCAGCTTAGCGCTACAGATAAATTCACCCCTCCACTTT	CASSLALQINSPLHF
many	TRBV5-1	TRBJ1-4	TRBD1	TGCGCCAGCAGCCTGACGGGACAGCTTGAAAAACTGTTTTTT	CASSLTGQLEKLFF
few	TRBV7-6	TRBJ2-5	-	TGTGCCAGCAGCTCAACTGGTCAGGACCAAGAGACCCAGTACTTC	CASSSTGQDQETQYF
-	TRBV27	TRBJ1-3	TRBD1	TGTGCCAGCAGTTTATCGTTACCGACAGGGCGAAACACCATATATTTT	CASSLSLPTGRNTIYF
many	TRBV6-6	TRBJ1-5	-	TGTGCCAGCAGTACGACAGGAAAAATAGATAATAGCAATCAGCCCCAGCATTTT	CASSTTGKIDNSNQPQHF
many	TRBV7-3	TRBJ1-2	TRBD1	TGTGCCAGCAGCCTATCAGGGGGCGCGGGCTATGGCTACACCTTC	CASSLSGGAGYGYTF
many	TRBV29-1	TRBJ1-2	-	TGCAGCGTTGAAGAGGGGCCCACTAACTATGGCTACACCTTC	CSVEEGPTNYGYTF
many	TRBV3-1	TRBJ1-2	-	TGTGCCAGCAGCCAAGATCCGGGGGCCTATGGCTACACCTTC	CASSQDPGAYGYTF